A selection of T cell receptor beta chains follows, all from one sample in a study of T cell responses to AZD1222 COVID-19 vaccine. The repertoire was sequenced with immunoSEQ multiplex PCR; TCRdb's copy has only in-frame clones and lacks some. The table has about 120,000 clones, roughly 88% seen once. The starting material was peripheral blood, obtained on day 0 of AZD1222 vaccination. These receptors were collected from an adult in good health. The CDR3 runs from the conserved cysteine through the conserved F or W.

CDR3: CASSLDGYGSSGRETQYF
V: TRBV11-2
length: 18

CDR3: CASITDGQGGSPLHF
V: TRBV2
length: 15

CDR3: CASSFSLYTGELFF
V: TRBV11-3
length: 14

CDR3: CAFWLSGNTIYF
V: TRBV12-3/TRBV12-4
length: 12

CDR3: CASSLDPGTSGGYEQYF
V: TRBV11-2
length: 17

CDR3: CASSALQDGELFF
V: TRBV2
length: 13

CDR3: CATRLEYGYTF
V: TRBV2
length: 11

CDR3: CASRPNTGELFF
V: TRBV19
length: 12

CDR3: CASTSSSTSHYGYTF
V: TRBV4-3
length: 15

CDR3: CSVSGQGSSYEQYF
V: TRBV29-1
length: 14

CDR3: CATSDPLAGGRNEQFF
V: TRBV24-1
length: 16

CDR3: CASSYSVSNQPQHF
V: TRBV6-6
length: 14

CDR3: CATVDRGRGETQYF
V: TRBV10-3
length: 14

CDR3: CASMSWKNTEAFF
V: TRBV27
length: 13

CDR3: CATSTIDRDNQPQHF
V: TRBV15
length: 15

CDR3: CASSLAPTGVGTEAFF
V: TRBV5-1
length: 16

CDR3: CASSSGLLYEQYF
V: TRBV6-5
length: 13

CDR3: CASSEMQGGTEAFF
V: TRBV6-1
length: 14

CDR3: CASSSGHTDTQYF
V: TRBV7-3
length: 13

CDR3: CASSYPQGLPQHF
V: TRBV6-6
length: 13

CDR3: CASSPVGSYEQYF
V: TRBV7-2
length: 13

CDR3: CASSRLAGAQLVGEQYF
V: TRBV6-6
length: 17

CDR3: CASSLKVLTEAFF
V: TRBV27
length: 13

CDR3: CASSLGWIYEQYF
V: TRBV12-3/TRBV12-4
length: 13

CDR3: CASSEGPNTEAFF
V: TRBV5-1
length: 13

CDR3: CASSSPPAGGNYGYTF
V: TRBV7-2
length: 16

CDR3: CASSQEGLGGRAFF
V: TRBV4-3
length: 14

CDR3: CASSLYQGNEQFF
V: TRBV7-2
length: 13

CDR3: CASRGLGVSNQPQHF
V: TRBV2
length: 15

CDR3: CASSLDPGDTIYF
V: TRBV19
length: 13

CDR3: CASSQFPDRGYQPQHF
V: TRBV4-1
length: 16

CDR3: CASTTGRGRRQPQHF
V: TRBV2
length: 15

CDR3: CASSPLIAGGNNEQFF
V: TRBV19
length: 16

CDR3: CASSLTGQIQPQHF
V: TRBV27
length: 14

CDR3: CASSESFSGTGRFNEQYF
V: TRBV10-1
length: 18

CDR3: CASSPTRDRASPLHF
V: TRBV18
length: 15

CDR3: CASSLVGSTSTEAFF
V: TRBV5-1
length: 15

CDR3: CATRQGNTEAFF
V: TRBV10-3
length: 12

CDR3: CASSLVTGGDYGYTF
V: TRBV7-6
length: 15

CDR3: CASSLGGHGNTEAFF
V: TRBV7-9
length: 15

CDR3: CASSTPLGPNEKLFF
V: TRBV25-1
length: 15

CDR3: CSARDMHEQFF
V: TRBV20-1
length: 11

CDR3: CASSQDRGSGNTIYF
V: TRBV3-1/TRBV3-2
length: 15

CDR3: CASRASSNYGYTF
V: TRBV6-5
length: 13

CDR3: CASSFLNTEMNTEAFF
V: TRBV11-2
length: 16

CDR3: CASGGQGIGYGEKLFF
V: TRBV5-1
length: 16

CDR3: CASSSGTGTDTQYF
V: TRBV2
length: 14

CDR3: CASSQWTGRDYGYTF
V: TRBV14
length: 15

CDR3: CASSLLGGGTGELFF
V: TRBV5-5
length: 15

CDR3: CSVVPLTSNYGYTF
V: TRBV29-1
length: 14

CDR3: CASSPLGAYQETQYF
V: TRBV19
length: 15

CDR3: CATETGTNQPQHF
V: TRBV19
length: 13

CDR3: CASSFGGSETQYF
V: TRBV5-1
length: 13

CDR3: CASSSGTYNEQFF
V: TRBV27
length: 13

CDR3: CASSIRDTSYEQYF
V: TRBV19
length: 14

CDR3: CASSTSTRLAGEQFF
V: TRBV6-5
length: 15

CDR3: CASNPGARNGYTF
V: TRBV19
length: 13